The rows below give T cell receptor beta chains drawn from one sample of a study of blood T cell repertoires in COVID-19. This table comes from immunoSEQ multiplex PCR, and its TCRdb copy is limited to in-frame clones, with some not included. In the table there are about 140,000 clones, about 86% of which are singletons. The sequenced sample was peripheral blood. The receptors originated from a middle-aged woman with acute or convalescent COVID-19. Both conserved end residues are part of each CDR3. The D gene is left open where the match is weak. Only some rows state a clone size, as once, few, many or a class for expanded clones.

CDR3 DNA,CDR3 protein,J gene,V gene,D gene,clone size
TGTGCCAGCAGCCAATTGACAGTTAAGGGCACCCAGTACTTC,CASSQLTVKGTQYF,TRBJ2-5,TRBV16,NA,few
TGCAGCGTTGCTGGGGATTGGGGCAAACTGTTTTTT,CSVAGDWGKLFF,TRBJ1-4,TRBV29-1,NA,NA
TGTGCCAGCAGTGGCGGGGTTGGCAATCAGCCCCAGCATTTT,CASSGGVGNQPQHF,TRBJ1-5,TRBV25-1,NA,NA
TGTGCCAGCAGTGAAACAACAGGGGGAAGATATGGCTACACCTTC,CASSETTGGRYGYTF,TRBJ1-2,TRBV2,TRBD1,NA
TGTGCCAGCAGCTTAACTAGCGAGACCCAGTACTTC,CASSLTSETQYF,TRBJ2-5,TRBV13,NA,NA
TGTGCCAGCAGCTTAGTGGTAAAGCACGAGCAGTACTTC,CASSLVVKHEQYF,TRBJ2-7,TRBV7-8,NA,NA
TGCGCCAGCAGCTTGGCACGGTCTGGAGGGGAGACCCAGTACTTC,CASSLARSGGETQYF,TRBJ2-5,TRBV5-1,NA,once
TGTGCCAGTAGTAAACCGAGACAGGGGGCGATATATGGCTACACCTTC,CASSKPRQGAIYGYTF,TRBJ1-2,TRBV19,TRBD1,NA
TGTGCCAGCAGCCACGGACAGGGTAACTATGGCTACACCTTC,CASSHGQGNYGYTF,TRBJ1-2,TRBV7-2,TRBD1,NA
TGCAGTGCTCTCAGGGGGCTTGAAGCTTTCTTT,CSALRGLEAFF,TRBJ1-1,TRBV20-1,TRBD1,NA
TGTGCCAGCAGAGGTGACAGGAGACCCTACGAGCAGTACTTC,CASRGDRRPYEQYF,TRBJ2-7,TRBV27,NA,few
TGTGCCAGCGGCGGGACAGCTAATGAAAAACTGTTTTTT,CASGGTANEKLFF,TRBJ1-4,TRBV28,TRBD1,NA
TGTGCCAGTACCCCCCTTCCTAACAGGGGGCCCTCTGGAAACACCATATATTTT,CASTPLPNRGPSGNTIYF,TRBJ1-3,TRBV19,TRBD1,NA
TGCAGCGTTGTTCCCAGGGCCCAAGAGACCCAGTACTTC,CSVVPRAQETQYF,TRBJ2-5,TRBV29-1,NA,NA
TGTGCCAGCAGTTGGGGGAGAGGGACAGCTGCGGAGACCCAGTACTTC,CASSWGRGTAAETQYF,TRBJ2-5,TRBV28,TRBD1,NA
TGTGCCAGCGCGGACAGGCCGGGGAGCAATCAGCCCCAGCATTTT,CASADRPGSNQPQHF,TRBJ1-5,TRBV27,TRBD1,NA
TGTGCCAGCAGCTTGCGAGGGGGCGGGAACACTGAAGCTTTCTTT,CASSLRGGGNTEAFF,TRBJ1-1,TRBV5-8,TRBD1,NA
TGTGCCAGCAGCTTGGGGACTAGCGGGGGCATAGAGACCCAGTACTTC,CASSLGTSGGIETQYF,TRBJ2-5,TRBV5-4,TRBD2,NA
TGTGCCAGCAGCTTAGCGGGGCATTCGTCCGAGACCCAGTACTTC,CASSLAGHSSETQYF,TRBJ2-5,TRBV7-6,NA,NA
TGTGCCAGCAGCTTCGACAGCGTCTCCTACGAGCAGTACTTC,CASSFDSVSYEQYF,TRBJ2-7,TRBV5-6,NA,once
TGTGCCAGCAGCCCACGGACAGGCTCTGGAAACACCATATATTTT,CASSPRTGSGNTIYF,TRBJ1-3,TRBV9,TRBD1,NA
TGTGCCAGCAGTGAACAGGGGGACGAGCAGTACTTC,CASSEQGDEQYF,TRBJ2-7,TRBV25-1,TRBD1,few
TGTGCCAGCTCACCAGGACAGTCCGTGAACACTGAAGCTTTCTTT,CASSPGQSVNTEAFF,TRBJ1-1,TRBV18,NA,NA
TGTGCCAGCAGTTTATCCGGGAATAATTCACCCCTCCACTTT,CASSLSGNNSPLHF,TRBJ1-6,TRBV27,NA,NA
TGTGCCAGCAGTTATTGGGAGGAAGGCTACACCTTC,CASSYWEEGYTF,TRBJ1-2,TRBV6-2/TRBV6-3,NA,NA
TGCAGTGCTAGTCAGACAGTTTATACCTACGAGCAGTACTTC,CSASQTVYTYEQYF,TRBJ2-7,TRBV20-1,NA,NA
TGTGCCAGCACCCGGCCTAGGGGCGGGGATTCCCGACTCAAAAACATTCAGTACTTC,CASTRPRGGDSRLKNIQYF,TRBJ2-4,TRBV3-1/TRBV3-2,NA,NA
TGCGCCAGCAGCCCCCGCGGCTCAGGGGAGACAGGCTACACCTTC,CASSPRGSGETGYTF,TRBJ1-2,TRBV4-3,NA,NA
TGTGCCTGGAGTACGAACAGGGTCTCCGGGGAGCTGTTTTTT,CAWSTNRVSGELFF,TRBJ2-2,TRBV30,NA,NA
TGTGCCAGCAGCGAAGGGACAGTTCAAGAGACCCAGTACTTC,CASSEGTVQETQYF,TRBJ2-5,TRBV7-2,TRBD1,NA
TGTGCCAGCAGTACCTACAGGGGGCACTATGGCTACACCTTC,CASSTYRGHYGYTF,TRBJ1-2,TRBV28,TRBD1,few
TGTGCCAGCAGTGACAGCTACCGGGAAGCTTTCTTT,CASSDSYREAFF,TRBJ1-1,TRBV5-4,NA,once
TGCGCCAGCAGAAAGGAGGGGAAGGGCACTGAAGCTTTCTTT,CASRKEGKGTEAFF,TRBJ1-1,TRBV5-1,NA,NA
TGTGCCAGCAGTTTATCGAGTGGGGACTTAAGCTACACCTTC,CASSLSSGDLSYTF,TRBJ1-2,TRBV27,NA,NA
TGTGCCAGCAGCCAAGATCCCAGCTTTGGGGGAGGGCGTCGGCGTGGCGGGGAGCTGTTTTTT,CASSQDPSFGGGRRRGGELFF,TRBJ2-2,TRBV14,TRBD2,once
TGTGCCAGCAGCACGCAAACAGGGAGAGGGGAGGGACCTGAAGCTTTCTTT,CASSTQTGRGEGPEAFF,TRBJ1-1,TRBV7-6,NA,NA
TGCAGCGTCTGTTCACAGACCCGGAACACTGAAGCTTTCTTT,CSVCSQTRNTEAFF,TRBJ1-1,TRBV29-1,NA,NA
TGTGCCAGCAGTGAACGTTTGGGACAGGGCTACACCTTC,CASSERLGQGYTF,TRBJ1-2,TRBV2,TRBD1,NA
TGTGCCAGCATGCGAGGACAGGACCGCATCCAATTC,CASMRGQDRIQF,TRBJ2-7,TRBV7-2,TRBD1,NA
TGTGCCAGTAGTATTGGTGTGGGAGGGCGCACAGATACGCAGTATTTT,CASSIGVGGRTDTQYF,TRBJ2-3,TRBV19,TRBD2,NA
TGTGCCAGCATTCGAACTAGCGGGGGGCCCTCAATTGGCACAGATACGCAGTATTTT,CASIRTSGGPSIGTDTQYF,TRBJ2-3,TRBV6-6,TRBD2,NA
TGTGCCAGCAGTGAAGCACCTTTTCCCGAGGGGGATTCACCCCTCCACTTT,CASSEAPFPEGDSPLHF,TRBJ1-6,TRBV2,NA,NA
TGTGCCAGTAAGCCGGGACAGGCTTATATGAACACTGAAGCTTTCTTT,CASKPGQAYMNTEAFF,TRBJ1-1,TRBV19,TRBD1,few
TGTGCCAGCATGCAGGGGGGAAGCAATCAGCCCCAGCATTTT,CASMQGGSNQPQHF,TRBJ1-5,TRBV28,TRBD1,NA
TGTGCCAGCAGCCACTGGGAGTCGGCTAGCGGGGGCGTGACAGATACGCAGTATTTT,CASSHWESASGGVTDTQYF,TRBJ2-3,TRBV14,TRBD2,once
TGCGCCAGCAGCCCACCGGGACAGGGGTTTGGCTACACCTTC,CASSPPGQGFGYTF,TRBJ1-2,TRBV4-1,TRBD1,NA
TGTGCCGGTTCAGGTGATAGCAATCAGCCCCAGCATTTT,CAGSGDSNQPQHF,TRBJ1-5,TRBV28,NA,few
TGTGCCAGCAGCCAAGTTAGGACAGGGGATCAGCCCCAGCATTTT,CASSQVRTGDQPQHF,TRBJ1-5,TRBV3-1/TRBV3-2,TRBD1,NA
TGTGCCACCCGACAGGGCTCTCAGGGAAATTCACCCCTCCACTTT,CATRQGSQGNSPLHF,TRBJ1-6,TRBV10-3,TRBD1,NA
TGTGCCACCAGCCGGGGGGTAATGGCTGGCTACACCTTC,CATSRGVMAGYTF,TRBJ1-2,TRBV24-1,NA,once